This T cell receptor (beta chain) derives from a study of T cells in Graves' hyperthyroidism and ophthalmopathy. Overall study context: Before treatment of any kind, peripheral blood was taken at initial diagnosis.

J was trimmed by 8 bases and V by 0 bases; bases with no gene match: 7. There are 16 residues in the CDR3. Germline V gene lookup returns CDR1 SGHDT and CDR2 YYEEEE. Amplification of TCR beta CDR3 regions was performed using RNA transcripts as template. The primer set for the first-round RT-PCR of the TCR CDR3 was HTBI. TCRdb recomputed calls from the multiplex PCR reads with MiXCR, one row per CDR3 protein. The data hold around 250,000 distinct CDR3 sequences, with more than 14% observed a single time. The gene calls are TRBV5-6 and TRBJ2-2; TRBD2 aligns across 10 bases. The receptor comes from a woman aged 40 to 50 with Graves' hyperthyroidism that later progressed to Graves' ophthalmopathy. The sequencing sample was made of blood. CDR3 DNA sequence: TGTGCCAGCAGCTTGGGGCTAGCGGGAGATTCAGGGGAGCTGTTTTTT. Protein sequence: CASSLGLAGDSGELFF.